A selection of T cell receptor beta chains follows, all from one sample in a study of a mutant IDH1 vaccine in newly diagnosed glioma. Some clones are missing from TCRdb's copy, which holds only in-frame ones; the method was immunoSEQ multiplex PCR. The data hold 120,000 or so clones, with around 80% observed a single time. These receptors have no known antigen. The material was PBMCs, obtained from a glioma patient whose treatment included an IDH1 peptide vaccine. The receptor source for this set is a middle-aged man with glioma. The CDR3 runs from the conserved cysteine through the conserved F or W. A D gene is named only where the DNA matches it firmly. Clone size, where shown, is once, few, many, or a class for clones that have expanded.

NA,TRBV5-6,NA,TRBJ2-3,TGTGCCAGCAGCGATCCAGATACGCAGTATTTT,CASSDPDTQYF
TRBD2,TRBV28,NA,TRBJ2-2,TGTGCCAGCAGCCCTAGCGGGACCCCGAACACCGGGGAGCTGTTTTTT,CASSPSGTPNTGELFF
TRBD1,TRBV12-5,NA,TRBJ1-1,TGTGCTAGTGGTTTGGACAGGGGGGAGGGTGAAGCTTTCTTT,CASGLDRGEGEAFF
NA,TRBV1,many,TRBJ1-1,TGCACCCCAATCCAGACGGTCTTT,CTPIQTVF
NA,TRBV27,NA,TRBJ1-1,TGTGCCAGCAGTTTTCTTCCAGTTCACATGAACACTGAAGCTTTCTTT,CASSFLPVHMNTEAFF
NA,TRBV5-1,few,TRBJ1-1,TGCGCCAGCAGTTTCGGGTGGGACACTGAAGCTTTCTTT,CASSFGWDTEAFF
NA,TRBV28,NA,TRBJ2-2,TGTGCCAGCAGCCTGACGGGGACCGGGGAGCTGTTTTTT,CASSLTGTGELFF
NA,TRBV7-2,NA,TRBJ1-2,TGTGCCAGCAGCTTAGAGCCGGGGGTCGGCGGCTACACCTTC,CASSLEPGVGGYTF
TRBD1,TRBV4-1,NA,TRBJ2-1,TGCGCCAGCAGCCATTTGTTAGACAGGGGGCGCTGGAATGAGCAGTTCTTC,CASSHLLDRGRWNEQFF
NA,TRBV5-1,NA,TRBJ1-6,TGCGCCAGCAGCGCCGGGACGACAAATTCACCCCTCCACTTT,CASSAGTTNSPLHF
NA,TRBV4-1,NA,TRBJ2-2,TGCGCCAGCAGCCAAAGGGAAACCGGGGAGCTGTTTTTT,CASSQRETGELFF
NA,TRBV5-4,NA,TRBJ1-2,TGTGCCAGCAGCTTGGGACAGTTGTATGGCTACACCTTC,CASSLGQLYGYTF
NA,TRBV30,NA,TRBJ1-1,TGTGCCTGGGGGATTCTTCGGGGGAGAGCTGAAGCTTTCTTT,CAWGILRGRAEAFF
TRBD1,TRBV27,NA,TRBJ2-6,TGTGCCAGCAGTTTATCCGGACAGGCTGGGGCCAACGTCCTGACTTTC,CASSLSGQAGANVLTF
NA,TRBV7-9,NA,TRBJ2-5,TGTGCCAGCAGCTTTCAAGGCAGGGAAGGGTTTACGGAGACCCAGTACTTC,CASSFQGREGFTETQYF
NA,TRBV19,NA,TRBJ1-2,TGTGCCAGTAGTACGGACAGAGCTAACTATGGCTACACCTTC,CASSTDRANYGYTF
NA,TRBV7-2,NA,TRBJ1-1,TGTGCCAGCAGCTTAGAGCCGGGTCTGAACACTGAAGCTTTCTTT,CASSLEPGLNTEAFF
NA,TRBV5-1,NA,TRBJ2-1,TGCGCCAGCAGCTTGCAGACAGCATCCTACAATGAGCAGTTCTTC,CASSLQTASYNEQFF
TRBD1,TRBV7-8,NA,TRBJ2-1,TGTGCCAGCAGCTCGCCCGAGGACAGGGGCAATGAGCAGTTCTTC,CASSSPEDRGNEQFF
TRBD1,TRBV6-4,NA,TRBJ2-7,TGTGCCAGCGCCCGCCTTTCACAGGGGGCAAGGTACGAGCAGTACTTC,CASARLSQGARYEQYF
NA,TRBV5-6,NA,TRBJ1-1,TGTGCCAGCAGCCCGCGACCCGATGCTGTGAACACTGAAGCTTTCTTT,CASSPRPDAVNTEAFF
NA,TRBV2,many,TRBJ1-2,TGTGCCAGCAGTGAAACTGGGGACACCTATGGCTACACCTTC,CASSETGDTYGYTF
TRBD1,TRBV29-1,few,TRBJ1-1,TGCAGCGTTGTCAGGGGGTACACTGAAGCTTTCTTT,CSVVRGYTEAFF
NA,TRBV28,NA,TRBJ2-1,TGTGTCGCCCGGGGGAGGTTGGACAATGAGCAGTTCTTC,CVARGRLDNEQFF
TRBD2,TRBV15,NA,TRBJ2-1,TGTGCCACCAGATCCACACAGACCCGGGAGGTAACCTACAATGAGCAGTTCTTC,CATRSTQTREVTYNEQFF
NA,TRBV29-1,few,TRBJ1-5,TGCAGCGTTGGACCCCAGCCCCAGCATTTT,CSVGPQPQHF
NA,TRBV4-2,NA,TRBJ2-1,TGTGCCAGCAGCTCGGCCCTACAGGGCAGAGGGGCCTACAATGAGCAGTTCTTC,CASSSALQGRGAYNEQFF
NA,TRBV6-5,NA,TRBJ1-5,TGTGCCAGCAGTATGGGCGGGGGGGCAAATCAGCCCCAGCATTTT,CASSMGGGANQPQHF
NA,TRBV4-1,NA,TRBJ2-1,TGCGCCAGCAGCCATTACGTGGGACCCTACAATGAGCAGTTCTTC,CASSHYVGPYNEQFF
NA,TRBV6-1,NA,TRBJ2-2,TGTGCCAGTGCCCCAGGGCAGATCCGTACCGGGGAGCTGTTTTTT,CASAPGQIRTGELFF
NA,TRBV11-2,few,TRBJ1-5,TGTGCCAGCAGCTTAGACAGGGATCAGCCCCAGCATTTT,CASSLDRDQPQHF
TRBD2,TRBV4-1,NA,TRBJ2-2,TGCGCCTCCTGGGGGGGGGCGAACACCGGGGAGCTGTTTTTT,CASWGGANTGELFF
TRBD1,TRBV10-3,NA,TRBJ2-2,TGTGCCATAAAACAGGGGGACGAACAGGTCACCGGGGAGCTGTTTTTT,CAIKQGDEQVTGELFF
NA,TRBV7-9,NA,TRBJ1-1,TGTGCCAGCAGCTTAAAGGGCATTCCGAACACTGAAGCTTTCTTT,CASSLKGIPNTEAFF